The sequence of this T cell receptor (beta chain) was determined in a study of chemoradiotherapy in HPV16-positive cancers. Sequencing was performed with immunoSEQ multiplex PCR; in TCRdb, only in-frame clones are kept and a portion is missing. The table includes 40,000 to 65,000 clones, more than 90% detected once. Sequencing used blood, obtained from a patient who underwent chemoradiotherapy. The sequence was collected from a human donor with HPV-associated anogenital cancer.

In DNA, the CDR3 is TGTGCCAGCAGTGTCCCGGGTCCAGATGGCAATCAGCCCCAGCATTTT. Amino acids: CASSVPGPDGNQPQHF. The gene calls are TRBV6-4 and TRBJ1-5; no firm D call. CDR3 length: 16 residues. The germline V gene has CDR1 MRHNA and CDR2 SNTAGT. Trimming stripped 4 bases from V and 2 bases from J, with 15 bases between.